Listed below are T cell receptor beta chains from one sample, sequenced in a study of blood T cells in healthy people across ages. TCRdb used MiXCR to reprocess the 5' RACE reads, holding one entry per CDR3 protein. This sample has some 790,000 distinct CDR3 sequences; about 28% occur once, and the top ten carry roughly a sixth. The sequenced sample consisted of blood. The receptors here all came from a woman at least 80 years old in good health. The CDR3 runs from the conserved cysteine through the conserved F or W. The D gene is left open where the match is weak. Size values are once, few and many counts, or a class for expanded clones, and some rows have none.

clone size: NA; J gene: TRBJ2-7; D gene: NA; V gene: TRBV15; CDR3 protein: CATSRGGLKTSHEQYF; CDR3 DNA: TGTGCCACCAGCAGGGGGGGGCTGAAGACCTCCCACGAGCAGTACTTC
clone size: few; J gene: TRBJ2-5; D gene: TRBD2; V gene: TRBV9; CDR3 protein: CASSVSPTSGQETQYF; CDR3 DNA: TGTGCCAGCAGCGTAAGTCCGACTAGCGGACAAGAGACCCAGTACTTC
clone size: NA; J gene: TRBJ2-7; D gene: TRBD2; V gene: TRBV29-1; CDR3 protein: CSVYVGGYNNEQYF; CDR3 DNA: TGCAGCGTTTACGTGGGAGGGTATAACAACGAGCAGTACTTC
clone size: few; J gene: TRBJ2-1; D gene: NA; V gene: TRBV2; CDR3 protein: CASKVDNEQFF; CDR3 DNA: TGTGCCAGCAAGGTGGACAATGAGCAGTTCTTC
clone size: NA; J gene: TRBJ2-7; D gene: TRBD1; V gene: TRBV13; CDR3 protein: CASSQTGQGSGYEQYF; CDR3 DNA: TGTGCCAGCAGCCAAACGGGACAGGGGAGCGGCTACGAGCAGTACTTC
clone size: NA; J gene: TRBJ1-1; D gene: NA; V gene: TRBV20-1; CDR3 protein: CSARGRTEAFF; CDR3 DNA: TGCAGTGCTAGGGGACGCACTGAAGCTTTCTTT
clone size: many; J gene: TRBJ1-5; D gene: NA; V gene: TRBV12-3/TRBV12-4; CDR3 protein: CASSSLMTQPQHF; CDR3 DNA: TGTGCCAGCAGTTCACTGATGACTCAGCCCCAGCATTTT
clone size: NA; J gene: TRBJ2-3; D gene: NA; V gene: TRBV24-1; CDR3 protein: CATSSWGATDTQYF; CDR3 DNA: TGTGCCACCAGCTCGTGGGGGGCCACAGATACGCAGTATTTT
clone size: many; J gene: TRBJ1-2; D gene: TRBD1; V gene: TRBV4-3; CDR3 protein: CASSQDRGGYGYTF; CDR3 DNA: TGTGCCAGCAGCCAGGACAGGGGCGGTTATGGCTACACCTTC
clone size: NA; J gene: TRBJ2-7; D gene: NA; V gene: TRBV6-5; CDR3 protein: CASSYSVMMSYEQYF; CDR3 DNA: TGTGCCAGCAGTTACTCGGTGATGATGTCCTACGAGCAGTACTTC
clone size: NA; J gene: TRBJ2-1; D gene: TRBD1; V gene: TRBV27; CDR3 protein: CASSYLTGPFTFSYNEQFF; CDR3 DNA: TGTGCCAGCAGTTATCTGACAGGGCCCTTCACCTTTTCCTACAATGAGCAGTTCTTC
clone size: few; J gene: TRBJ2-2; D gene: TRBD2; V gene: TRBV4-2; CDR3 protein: CASSQPRLAGGSNTGELFF; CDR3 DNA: TGTGCCAGCAGCCAACCGAGGCTAGCGGGGGGGTCGAACACCGGGGAGCTGTTTTTT
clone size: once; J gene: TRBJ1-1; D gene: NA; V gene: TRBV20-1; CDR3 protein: CSARLLGGLNTEAFF; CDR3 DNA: TGCAGTGCTAGGCTTTTAGGGGGTCTGAACACTGAAGCTTTCTTT
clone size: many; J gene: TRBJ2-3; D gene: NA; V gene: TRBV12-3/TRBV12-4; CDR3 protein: CASSLLGAGRGTQYF; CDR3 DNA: TGTGCCAGCAGTTTATTGGGGGCCGGCAGAGGTACGCAGTATTTT
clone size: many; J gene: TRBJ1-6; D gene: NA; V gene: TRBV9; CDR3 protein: CASSVDLGQSNSPLHF; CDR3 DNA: TGTGCCAGCAGCGTAGACCTCGGACAGAGTAATTCACCCCTCCACTTT
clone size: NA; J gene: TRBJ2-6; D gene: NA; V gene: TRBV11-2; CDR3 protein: CASSSLQTGTGANVLAF; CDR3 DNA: TGTGCCAGCAGCTCTCTACAGACAGGGACTGGGGCCAACGTCCTGGCTTTC
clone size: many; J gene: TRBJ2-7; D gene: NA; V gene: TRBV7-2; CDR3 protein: CASSFEGISYEQYF; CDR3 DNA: TGTGCCAGCAGCTTCGAGGGGATCTCCTACGAGCAGTACTTC
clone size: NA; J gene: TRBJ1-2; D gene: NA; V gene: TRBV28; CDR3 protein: CASSPGTHRVAGYTF; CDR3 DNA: TGTGCCAGCAGCCCCGGAACTCACAGGGTAGCGGGCTACACCTTC
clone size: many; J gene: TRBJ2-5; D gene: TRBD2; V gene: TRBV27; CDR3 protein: CASSSGTNQETQYF; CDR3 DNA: TGTGCCAGCAGTTCCGGGACTAACCAAGAGACCCAGTACTTC
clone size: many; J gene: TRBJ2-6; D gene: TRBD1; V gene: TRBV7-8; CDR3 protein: CASSYTGAGANVLTF; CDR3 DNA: TGTGCCAGCAGCTACACAGGGGCTGGGGCCAACGTCCTGACTTTC